The next 30 T cell receptor beta chains were all read from a single sample in a study of cytomegalovirus exposure and HLA in healthy donors. In the PCR, 60 Vbeta and 13 Jbeta primers were used. TCRdb keeps only in-frame clones here, not all; method: immunoSEQ multiplex PCR. The sample consists of about 110,000 clones, more than 65% of them appearing once. Input material: PBMCs. The receptor source for this set is a man aged 30 to 45 in good health and CMV-seropositive.

The CDR3 region has the DNA TGTGCCAGCAGCTTAGTGCTGGGCATGAACACTGAAGCTTTCTTT. Amino acids: CASSLVLGMNTEAFF. This rearrangement joins TRBV7-6 to TRBJ1-1; D unresolved. The CDR3 covers 15 residues. CDR1 SGHVS and CDR2 FNYEAQ come from the germline V gene. Trimming stripped 1 base from V and 0 bases from J, with 9 bases between.

The chain is built from TRBV27 and TRBJ1-4; the D is unclear. CDR3 size: 12 residues. V dropped 8 bases and J dropped 13 bases, with 17 bases sitting between them. Germline V gene lookup returns CDR1 MNHEY and CDR2 SMNVEV (reference sequence). CDR3 sequence reads: CASGSGGGRLFF. The CDR3 DNA reads as TGTGCCAGCGGGTCGGGAGGTGGAAGACTGTTTTTT.

The V gene is TRBV6-1, the J gene TRBJ1-3; unclear D gene. There are 15 residues in the CDR3. Germline-derived CDR1 and CDR2 are MNHNS and SASEGT. Trimming removed 5 bases at V and 0 bases at J, with 11 bases between. The CDR3 protein is CASSLAISSGNTIYF. CDR3 nucleotides: TGTGCCAGCAGTTTGGCCATCAGCTCTGGAAACACCATATATTTT.

The genes are TRBV29-1 and TRBJ1-2, with D hard to call. Germline CDR1 SQVTM, CDR2 ANQGSEA. Between the trimmed V and J ends, which lost 4 bases and 10 bases, there was a span of 16 bases. The CDR3 is made up of 12 amino acids. The CDR3 loop is CSVVGLSGSYTF. DNA of the CDR3: TGCAGCGTTGTCGGCTTGAGCGGATCCTACACCTTC.

V is TRBV6-4 and J is TRBJ2-1; 7 bases align to TRBD1. The V gene's germline CDR1 is MRHNA and CDR2 SNTAGT. J lost 5 bases, V lost 2 bases, and 9 bases had no gene match. This CDR3 has 16 residues. The CDR3 is CASSDTLKGADNEQFF. Here the CDR3 DNA reads TGTGCCAGCAGTGACACGTTAAAGGGGGCAGACAATGAGCAGTTCTTC.

This clone was observed a few times. The CDR3 reads CASSLGTGVNSPLHF. DNA for the CDR3: TGTGCCAGCAGCTTAGGAACAGGGGTGAATTCACCCCTCCACTTT. The rearrangement uses TRBV7-6 and TRBJ1-6, with 7 bases that match TRBD1. V shed 1 base, J shed 7 bases, and the junction held 4 bases outside the gene matches. CDR3 length: 15 residues. Germline values: CDR1 SGHVS, CDR2 FNYEAQ.

The chain links TRBV10-3 to TRBJ2-1; 11 bases align to TRBD1. The CDR3 runs to 15 residues. Germline values: CDR1 ENHRY, CDR2 SYGVKD. V lost 6 bases and J lost 3; bases outside the gene matches: 4. CDR3 nucleotide sequence: TGTGCCATCAGGTCGGACAGGGGGCACTACAATGAGCAGTTCTTC. Residues: CAIRSDRGHYNEQFF.

This chain links TRBV19 with TRBJ2-1; TRBD1 agrees at 9 bases. J gave up 2 bases and V 5 bases, and 10 bases lay outside the gene matches. Per the germline V gene, CDR1 is LNHDA and CDR2 is SQIVND (reference sequence). This CDR3 is built from 17 residues. The chain's CDR3 is CASSEEGTGKTYNEQFF. In nucleotides, the CDR3 is TGTGCCAGTAGTGAAGAGGGGACAGGGAAAACCTACAATGAGCAGTTCTTC.

The rearrangement links TRBV6-4 to TRBJ2-3, with a weak D call TRBD1 (6 bases). V shed 3 bases and J shed 8 bases, with 12 bases lying between them. Germline V gene sequence: CDR1 MRHNA, CDR2 SNTAGT. The CDR3 has 13 residues. CDR3 loop: CASSERQDGTQYF. The CDR3 coding sequence is TGTGCCAGCAGTGAGAGACAGGATGGTACGCAGTATTTT.

This clone has more than one count but fewer than ten. The genes are TRBV7-2 and TRBJ2-3, with D perhaps TRBD2 (5 bases). V dropped 1 base and J dropped 4 bases, with 15 bases sitting between them. CDR3 length: 16 residues. The germline CDR1 and CDR2 sequences are SGHTA and FQGNSA. Written as DNA, the CDR3 is TGTGCCAGCAGCTTAGTTCCGGGGTCGGGATCAGATACGCAGTATTTT. Protein product: CASSLVPGSGSDTQYF. Combining the CDR3 with reference TRBV7-2 and TRBJ2-3 gives the whole variable domain GAGVSQSPSNKVTEKGKDVELRCDPISGHTALYWYRQSLGQGLEFLIYFQGNSAPDKSGLPSDRFSAERTGGSVSTLTIQRTQQEDSAVYLCASSLVPGSGSDTQYFGPGTRLTVL.

The V and J genes are TRBV27 and TRBJ2-7; 9 positions agree with TRBD1. CDR1 MNHEY and CDR2 SMNVEV come from the germline V gene (reference sequence). This CDR3 spans 15 amino acids. Trimming cost V 6 bases and J 0 bases; bases outside gene matches: 6. The CDR3 here is CASRQMGQGSYEQYF. The CDR3, as DNA: TGTGCCAGCAGACAAATGGGACAGGGCTCCTACGAGCAGTACTTC.

This chain connects TRBV4-3 to TRBJ2-1; TRBD1 aligns across 7 bases. The CDR3 is 15 residues long. Trimming cost V 2 bases and J 3 bases; bases outside gene matches: 4. CDR1 LGHNA and CDR2 YSLEER come from the germline V gene. CDR3 protein: CASSQYGQVYNEQFF. The CDR3 coding sequence is TGCGCCAGCAGCCAATATGGACAGGTCTACAATGAGCAGTTCTTC.

This clone was recorded a few times. This chain joins TRBV5-4 and TRBJ2-7; 10 bases line up with TRBD2. J lost 7 bases, V lost 0 bases, and 4 bases had no gene match. The CDR3 has 14 amino acids. Germline V lookup: CDR1 SGHNT, CDR2 YYREEE (reference sequence). The CDR3 loop reads CASSLDSGGREQYF. The CDR3 bases are TGTGCCAGCAGCTTGGATAGCGGGGGGCGGGAGCAGTACTTC. Drawing the rest from reference TRBV5-4 and TRBJ2-7, the complete variable domain is ETGVTQSPTHLIKTRGQQVTLRCSSQSGHNTVSWYQQALGQGPQFIFQYYREEENGRGNFPPRFSGLQFPNYSSELNVNALELDDSALYLCASSLDSGGREQYFGPGTRLTVT.

The chain employs TRBV12-1 and TRBJ1-5; the D call TRBD1 from the table was never checked on the DNA. TRBV12-1 is a documented pseudogene. There are 23 residues in the CDR3. The CDR3 is CASSIGPHLKSGQGIVRNQPQHF. The CDR3 DNA follows: TGTGCCAGCAGCATAGGGCCCCACTTGAAATCGGGACAGGGGATTGTACGGAATCAGCCCCAGCATTTT.

The CDR3 nucleotides are TGTGCCAGCAGTTCGACACAGAACACTGAAGCTTTCTTT. Protein: CASSSTQNTEAFF. The rearrangement links TRBV27 to TRBJ1-1; no definite D call. There are 13 residues in the CDR3. Germline CDR1 and CDR2: MNHEY and SMNVEV (reference sequence). V shed 4 bases and J shed 1 base, with 7 bases lying between them.

The chain has TRBV5-8 and TRBJ2-1; no firm D call. Per the germline V gene, CDR1 is SGHTS and CDR2 is YDEGEE. Trimming stripped 3 bases from V and 2 bases from J, with 9 bases between. This CDR3 region has 14 residues. The CDR3 protein is CASSYPQTYNEQFF. DNA of the CDR3: TGTGCCAGCAGCTACCCCCAGACCTACAATGAGCAGTTCTTC.

This chain connects TRBV6-6 to TRBJ2-7, with 7 bases matching TRBD2. CDR1 and CDR2 from the germline V gene are MNHNY and SVGAGI (reference sequence). J gave up 6 bases and V 6 bases, and 5 bases lay outside the gene matches. The CDR3 loop spans 12 amino acids. This CDR3 reads CASSKGGGEQYF. The CDR3 nucleotides read TGTGCCAGCAGCAAGGGCGGGGGCGAGCAGTACTTC.

This clone was seen once. V and J are TRBV5-6 and TRBJ2-5; D is possibly TRBD2 (5 bases). CDR3 length: 13 amino acids. V lost 4 bases and J lost 9, with 16 bases in between. Germline loops: CDR1 SGHDT, CDR2 YYEEEE. CDR3 sequence: CASSQPEPGAQYF. The CDR3 nucleotides read TGTGCCAGCAGCCAGCCAGAACCCGGGGCCCAGTACTTC.

The rearrangement links TRBV5-5 to TRBJ1-2; D is unresolved. The length of the CDR3 is 13 residues. CDR1 and CDR2 (germline): SGHKS, YYEKEE (reference sequence). V was trimmed by 4 bases and J by 8 bases, leaving 15 bases between them. This chain's CDR3 is CASSRILPGGYTF. The CDR3 coding sequence is TGTGCCAGCAGCCGGATCCTCCCGGGGGGCTACACCTTC.

The rearrangement joins TRBV5-5 to TRBJ1-2; no clear D gene. V lost 0 bases and J 0 bases, leaving 9 bases between the germline ends. The CDR3 contains 15 residues. Germline CDR1 and CDR2: SGHKS and YYEKEE (reference sequence). The CDR3 loop reads CASSLVAGSNYGYTF. CDR3 DNA: TGTGCCAGCAGCTTGGTAGCCGGGTCTAACTATGGCTACACCTTC.

This chain joins TRBV6-5 and TRBJ1-1, with 8 bases fitting TRBD1. The CDR3 is 14 residues long. From germline, CDR1 is MNHEY and CDR2 SVGAGI. V lost 4 bases to trimming and J lost 5 bases; unmatched junction nucleotides: 6. The CDR3: CASSFDRGRTEAFF. CDR3 coding DNA: TGTGCCAGCAGTTTCGACAGGGGCAGGACTGAAGCTTTCTTT.

The chain couples TRBV7-2 to TRBJ1-2, with 8 bases aligning to TRBD1. CDR1 is SGHTA, CDR2 FQGNSA, per germline. V lost 3 bases to trimming and J lost 0 bases; unmatched junction nucleotides: 6. This CDR3 contains 16 residues. CDR3 DNA sequence: TGTGCCAGCAGCTTTTCAGGGGGCGAGGCTAACTATGGCTACACCTTC. This translates into CASSFSGGEANYGYTF.

The genes are TRBV9 and TRBJ1-2; 7 nucleotides align to TRBD1. V was pared by 7 bases and J by 5 bases, with 8 bases of the junction left unmatched. The CDR3 runs 13 residues. The germline gives CDR1 SGDLS, CDR2 YYNGEE. The CDR3 nucleotides read TGTGCCAGCGCAGGGGGAAGGGGGTATGGCTACACCTTC. This translates into CASAGGRGYGYTF. The full variable domain, in which reference TRBV9 and TRBJ1-2 provide the parts outside the CDR3, is DSGVTQTPKHLITATGQRVTLRCSPRSGDLSVYWYQQSLDQGLQFLIQYYNGEERAKGNILERFSAQQFPDLHSELNLSSLELGDSALYFCASAGGRGYGYTFGSGTRLTVV.

The V and J genes are TRBV5-1 and TRBJ1-6, with 9 bases lining up with TRBD1. Germline V lookup: CDR1 SGHRS, CDR2 YFSETQ. The CDR3 has 15 amino acids. The trim removed 4 bases at V and 11 bases at J, leaving 10 bases unmatched. The CDR3 region is CASSLAGTGLAPLHF. The CDR3 DNA is TGCGCCAGCAGCCTTGCCGGGACAGGGTTAGCACCCCTCCACTTT.

V usage is TRBV5-5 and J usage is TRBJ1-2; D perhaps matches TRBD1 (6 bases). Per the germline V gene, CDR1 is SGHKS and CDR2 is YYEKEE (reference sequence). The CDR3 has 13 residues. The V gene lost 6 bases and the J gene lost 5 bases, with 14 bases spanning the gap. In nucleotides, the CDR3 is TGTGCCAGCAACATGGGGGGGGCGTATGGCTACACCTTC. It yields the protein CASNMGGAYGYTF.

With regard to this clone: The identical CDR3 is also encoded by other nucleotide sequences in the sample. V gene TRBV5-4 combines with J gene TRBJ2-1; 9 nucleotides line up with TRBD1. CDR1 and CDR2 from the germline V gene are SGHNT and YYREEE (reference sequence). CDR3 length: 15 amino acids. With 4 bases clipped from V and 4 bases from J, the junction kept 6 bases outside the gene matches. The CDR3: CASSPGQGSYNEQFF. In nucleotides, the CDR3 is TGTGCCAGCAGCCCGGGACAGGGCTCGTACAATGAGCAGTTCTTC.

This clone was recorded once. The chain links TRBV5-1 to TRBJ1-2; D is perhaps TRBD1 (6 bases). The CDR3 runs to 14 residues. V was pared by 7 bases and J by 6 bases, with 19 bases between. Germline V gives CDR1 SGHRS, CDR2 YFSETQ. This chain's CDR3 is CASSEGQLWDGYTF. CDR3 in DNA: TGCGCCAGCTCCGAAGGACAGTTATGGGATGGCTACACCTTC.

The chain is built from TRBV6-5 and TRBJ2-3; tentatively, D is TRBD2 (5 bases). The ends were cut back, 5 bases at V and 5 bases at J, with 17 bases in the middle. CDR1 and CDR2 from the germline V gene are MNHEY and SVGAGI. This CDR3 has 15 residues. The CDR3 nucleotides read TGTGCCAGCAGTCCGTCCCCCGGCGGGCAAGATACGCAGTATTTT. Its translation: CASSPSPGGQDTQYF.

The rearrangement joins TRBV5-1 to TRBJ1-2, with D hard to call. The CDR3 runs 14 residues. The V end was cut by 0 bases, the J end by 1 base, with 7 bases between. The germline V gene has CDR1 SGHRS and CDR2 YFSETQ. The CDR3 sequence: CASSLAISNYGYTF. CDR3 nucleotide sequence: TGCGCCAGCAGCTTGGCCATCAGTAACTATGGCTACACCTTC.

The rearrangement uses TRBV6-5 and TRBJ1-6; possible D gene TRBD1, 6 bases. The CDR3 is 13 amino acids. Per germline, CDR1 MNHEY and CDR2 SVGAGI. The ends were cut back, 6 bases at V and 13 bases at J, with 16 bases in the middle. The CDR3 sequence: CASRTGQIGPLHF. The CDR3 DNA follows: TGTGCCAGCAGAACAGGACAGATTGGGCCCCTCCACTTT.